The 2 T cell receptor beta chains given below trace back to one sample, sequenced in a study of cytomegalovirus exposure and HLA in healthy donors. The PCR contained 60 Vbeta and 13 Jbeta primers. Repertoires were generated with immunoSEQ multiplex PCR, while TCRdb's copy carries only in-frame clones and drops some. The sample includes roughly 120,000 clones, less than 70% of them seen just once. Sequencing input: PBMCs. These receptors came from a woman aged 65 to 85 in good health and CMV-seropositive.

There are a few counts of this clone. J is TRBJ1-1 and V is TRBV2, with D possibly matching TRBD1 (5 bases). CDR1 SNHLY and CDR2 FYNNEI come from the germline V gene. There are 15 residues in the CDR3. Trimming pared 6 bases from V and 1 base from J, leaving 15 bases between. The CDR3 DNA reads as TGTGCCAGCAGGAAGGAGGGGCAGGGGAACACTGAAGCTTTCTTT. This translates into CASRKEGQGNTEAFF.

CDR3 loop: CASTQLSVSGNTIYF. In DNA, the CDR3 is TGTGCCAGCACCCAACTATCAGTCTCTGGAAACACCATATATTTT. The chain links TRBV21-1 to TRBJ1-3. TRBV21-1 is an annotated pseudogene. CDR3 length: 15 amino acids.